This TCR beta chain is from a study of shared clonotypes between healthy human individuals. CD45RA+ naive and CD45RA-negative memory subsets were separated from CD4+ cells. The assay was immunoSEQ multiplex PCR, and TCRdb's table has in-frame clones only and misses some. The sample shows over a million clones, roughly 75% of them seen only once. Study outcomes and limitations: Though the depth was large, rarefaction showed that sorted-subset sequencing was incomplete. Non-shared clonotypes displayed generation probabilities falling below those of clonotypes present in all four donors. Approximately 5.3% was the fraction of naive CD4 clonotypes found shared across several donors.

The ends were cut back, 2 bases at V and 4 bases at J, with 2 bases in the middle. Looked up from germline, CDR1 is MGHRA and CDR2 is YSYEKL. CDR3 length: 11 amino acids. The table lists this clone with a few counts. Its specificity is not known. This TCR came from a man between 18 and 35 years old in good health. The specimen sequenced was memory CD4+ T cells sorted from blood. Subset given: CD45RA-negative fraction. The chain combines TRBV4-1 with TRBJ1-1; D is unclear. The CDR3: CASSQSTEAFF. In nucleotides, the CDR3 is TGCGCCAGCAGCCAATCCACTGAAGCTTTCTTT.